These T cell receptor beta chains were read from a single sample in a study of blood T cell repertoires in COVID-19. Produced via immunoSEQ multiplex PCR; TCRdb's table is partial and in-frame only. This sample has around 160,000 clones; around 84% occur once, and the top ten carry 5% to 7%. Material for sequencing was PBMCs or T cells enriched from blood (not recorded which). The receptors were sampled from a woman aged 45-59 years who had been exposed to COVID-19. The conserved cysteine and the conserved F or W are not part of the CDR3 here.

J gene,V gene,CDR3 protein
TRBJ2-1,TRBV29-1,SGGGPDLSSYNEQF
TRBJ2-1,TRBV9,ASSVAGGRSEQF
TRBJ2-7,TRBV18,ASSPFAAYEQY
TRBJ2-7,TRBV7-8,ASSPLTSGGYEQY
TRBJ1-2,TRBV2,ASSVRGQGARGYGYT
TRBJ1-6,TRBV9,ASSPTVRYNSPLH
TRBJ2-5,TRBV7-2,ASSLAVTGGVETQY
TRBJ1-3,TRBV27,ASSPGTTGNTIY
TRBJ2-5,TRBV20-1,SASVAGRDPETQY
TRBJ2-1,TRBV28,ASSFPGTSGRFTYNEQF
TRBJ2-3,TRBV27,ASSSMGRSTDTQY
TRBJ1-6,TRBV3-1/TRBV3-2,ASSQDLREWSPLH
TRBJ2-2,TRBV2,ASTRLAGDTGELF
TRBJ1-2,TRBV10-3,AIKGIRGPDYGYT
TRBJ1-3,TRBV7-2,ASSTSTARDTIY
TRBJ2-7,TRBV7-6,ASSLEPGQSYEQY
TRBJ1-3,TRBV24-1,ATSVHAAGSGSGNTIY
TRBJ1-2,TRBV11-2,ASSPQGSTGGYT
TRBJ2-1,TRBV10-3,AISGQDSYNEQF
TRBJ2-3,TRBV30,AWREWSFTDTQY
TRBJ1-5,TRBV6-5,ASSLGPHSNQPQH
TRBJ2-5,TRBV19,ASSRVLGAPQETQY
TRBJ2-7,TRBV27,ASSSRDRPPEQY
TRBJ1-5,TRBV7-2,ASSLIGSKNNQPQH
TRBJ1-6,TRBV10-3,AISRNRGEGSPLH
TRBJ2-3,TRBV24-1,ATAEGSTDTQY
TRBJ2-1,TRBV6-5,ASSGTIYNEQF
TRBJ1-1,TRBV29-1,SDQGAGEAF
TRBJ2-7,TRBV12-3/TRBV12-4,ASLWTGGYEQY
TRBJ2-1,TRBV27,ASSLAPGQVYNEQF
TRBJ1-5,TRBV28,ASRSSTGGNGQPQH
TRBJ1-4,TRBV5-5,ASARQGKGEKLF
TRBJ1-2,TRBV2,ASSVASGYT
TRBJ2-3,TRBV6-4,ASSDSSGGTDTQY